This entry lists 6 T cell receptor beta chains sequenced from one sample in a study of T cell repertoires in cytomegalovirus infection (dated by TCRdb to between 2019 and 2020). The listed sequencing device is Illumina HiSeq 1500. The public sequencing data were trimmed at Q25 with fastp and processed into clonotypes with MiXCR by TCRdb, which kept only in-frame beta chains. Each record represents a unique CDR3 protein, reported with the most common genes and DNA among its rows. The sample contains about 680,000 distinct CDR3 sequences, 20% to 25% of them found a single time. 6.5% to 10% of the sample belongs to the ten largest clones. The sample taken for sequencing was CD8+ T cells from PBMCs. The receptor source for this set is a human donor in good health (CMV status not recorded). Some clones in this sample may be carry-over from other donors' samples.

The chain recombines TRBV6-2 or TRBV6-3 with TRBJ2-7; 8 positions agree with TRBD1. The CDR3 totals 16 residues. V gave up 6 bases and J gave up 4 bases; unmatched junction bases: 14. Germline V lookup: CDR1 MNHEY, CDR2 SVGEGT. Written as DNA, the CDR3 is TGTGCCAGCAGCTCGCACCGGGACAGGTCTCCGTACGAGCAGTACTTC. Amino acid sequence: CASSSHRDRSPYEQYF.

Many counts were recorded for this clonotype. V gene TRBV7-2 combines with J gene TRBJ2-5; TRBD1 agrees at 7 bases. Germline V lookup: CDR1 SGHTA, CDR2 FQGNSA. There are 15 residues in the CDR3. V lost 4 bases and J lost 2; bases outside the gene matches: 7. This CDR3 reads CASSSRMGQQETQYF. CDR3 DNA: TGTGCCAGCAGCTCCCGGATGGGACAGCAAGAGACCCAGTACTTC.

The chain is built from TRBV14 and TRBJ1-2, with TRBD1 matching 7 bases. The CDR3 is made up of 16 amino acids. Germline V lookup: CDR1 SGHDN, CDR2 FVKESK. V trimming: 4 bases; J trimming: 8 bases; junction bases outside the gene matches: 16. The CDR3 is CASSRRDRVHSVGYTF. The CDR3 nucleotides read TGTGCCAGCAGCCGACGGGACAGAGTACATTCTGTCGGCTACACCTTC.

This clonotype has a count of ten or more. The gene calls are TRBV7-8 and TRBJ1-1; the D gene is possibly TRBD1 (5 bases). The CDR3 consists of 15 residues. Trimming left V 1 base short and J 4 bases short, with 13 bases between. The germline gives CDR1 SGHVS, CDR2 FQNEAQ. As DNA, the CDR3 is TGTGCCAGCAGCTTAGGTCAGGGCGGAGGCACTGAAGCTTTCTTT. Translation: CASSLGQGGGTEAFF.

This clonotype appeared a single time. The rearrangement joins TRBV27 to TRBJ1-2; 10 bases map to TRBD1. After removal of 6 bases from V and 5 bases from J, the junction contained 9 bases not matched to a gene. CDR1 MNHEY and CDR2 SMNVEV come from the germline V gene (reference sequence). The CDR3 runs 15 residues. The DNA for the CDR3 is TGTGCCAGCAGCTTCGACAGGGGGCAAATATATGGCTACACCTTC. Its translation: CASSFDRGQIYGYTF.

V is TRBV2 and J is TRBJ2-1, with D unresolved. The CDR3 is made up of 14 amino acids. CDR1 SNHLY and CDR2 FYNNEI come from the germline V gene. Trimming cost V 5 bases and J 6 bases, with 14 bases left between them. The CDR3 region has the DNA TGTGCCAGCAGTACCTTAGGGATGGCCAATGAGCAGTTCTTC. This sequence encodes CASSTLGMANEQFF.